Detailed here is one T cell receptor (beta chain). In this sample, this clonotype turned up a few times. Its target antigen remains unknown. No base quality information exists; no much larger clone differs at one position. Taken from cysteine to phenylalanine, the CDR3 has 17 residues. CDR3 DNA only is kept here, 51 bases in frame from base 1. V trim: 5 bases; J trim: 7 bases; unmatched bases: 16. CDR1 is given as LNHDA and CDR2 as SQIVND, both from the germline V gene (reference sequence). The source of the sample is a study of T cells after yellow fever vaccination (dated by TCRdb to about 2019). Background for the entire study: Libraries from fractions with low cell numbers were prepared with the SMART-Seq v4 Ultra Low Input RNA kit. Blood was collected at multiple timepoints before and after primary and secondary immunization, and bulk PBMC replicates and cell subsets were isolated. Two healthy male donors, one aged 18 to 29 and one aged 30 to 40 years, were included in the cohort. To track T-cell clones before and after primary and booster YFV17D yellow fever vaccination, bulk TCR alpha and beta repertoires were sequenced longitudinally.

Explained via the paper, the treatment or condition label denotes: live attenuated yellow fever vaccine strain. At each blood-draw timepoint, two biological replicates of bulk PBMCs were obtained. A standard Ficoll-Paque protocol was used to isolate PBMCs from peripheral blood. TriZol was used to extract RNA from bulk PBMCs, from CD4 and CD8 fractions, and from dextramer-positive and dextramer-negative fractions. TCR cDNA was synthesized by 5'RACE template switching, which introduced a universal primer site and unique molecular identifiers. cDNA synthesis was primed from both the TCR alpha and TCR beta constant segments. Library amplification used two PCR steps, and the second PCR step added sample barcodes and sequencing adapters. Libraries were sequenced on Illumina HiSeq 2500 (2x100 bp) or NovaSeq (2x150 bp). The source study handled its data this way. MIGEC handled demultiplexing of reads and collapsing into UMI consensus sequences, while MiXCR performed V(D)J alignment. Vaccine-responding clonotypes were identified with edgeR using replicate PBMC samples, with FDR below 0.01 and a log2 fold change above 5 up to day 15 being required. Each bulk clonotype was labeled CD4 or CD8 based on which sequenced repertoire, CD4 or CD8, contained the clonotype at higher abundance. In TCRdb, the public reads were trimmed at Q25 with fastp and aligned with MiXCR, with productive beta chains retained. Each entry is one CDR3 protein sequence, shown with its most common DNA and genes. TCRdb assigned the V and J calls; the authors' analysis was not used. The sample table shows 350,000 to 450,000 distinct CDR3 sequences, and approximately 5.7% are seen once. The biggest ten clones account for 15% of the sample.

Summary of the overall study and its limitations: Most clones expanded after primary vaccination (approximately 96% of CD4 and over 80% of CD8) were re-detected after the booster, suggesting that broad memory maintenance occurred. Compared with the primary T-cell response, the secondary T-cell response was faster but weaker, reaching its peak on day 5 rather than on day 15. Because the study included only two donors, the extent to which the findings can be generalized is limited. Computational filtering was needed because FACS-sorted repertoires could contain abundant contaminating clonotypes from the bulk population. A small fraction of clonotypes appeared in both the CD4 and CD8 compartments, likely as a result of convergent recombination.

Material: PBMCs, obtained 5 days after the yellow fever booster vaccination. The chain is encoded by TRBV19 joined to TRBJ2-1; TRBD2 agrees with 8 junctional bases. This clonotype was sampled from a man aged 25 to 45 who received the YFV17D yellow fever vaccine. In nucleotide form, the sequence is TGTGCCAGTAGTCCGTCGACTTCCAGCGGGAGACAAAATGAGCAGTTCTTC. Its translation reads: CASSPSTSSGRQNEQFF.